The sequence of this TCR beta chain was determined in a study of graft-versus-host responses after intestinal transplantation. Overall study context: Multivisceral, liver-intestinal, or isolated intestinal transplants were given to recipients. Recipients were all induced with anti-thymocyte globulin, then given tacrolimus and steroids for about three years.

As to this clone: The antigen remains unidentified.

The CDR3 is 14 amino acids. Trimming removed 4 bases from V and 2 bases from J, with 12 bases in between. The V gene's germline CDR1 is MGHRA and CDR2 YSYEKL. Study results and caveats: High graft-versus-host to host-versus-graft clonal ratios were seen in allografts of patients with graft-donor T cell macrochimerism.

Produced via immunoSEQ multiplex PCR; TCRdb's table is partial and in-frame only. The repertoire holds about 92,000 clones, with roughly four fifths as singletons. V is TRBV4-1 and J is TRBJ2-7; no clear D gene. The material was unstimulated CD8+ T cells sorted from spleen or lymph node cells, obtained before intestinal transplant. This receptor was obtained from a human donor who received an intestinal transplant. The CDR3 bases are TGCGCCAGCAGCCGTCACATCTGGGCCTACGAGCAGTACTTC. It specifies CASSRHIWAYEQYF.